These T cell receptor beta chains were read from a single sample in a study of response to subunit inactivated influenza vaccine. TCRdb reanalysed the RT-PCR reads using MiXCR and keeps one entry per CDR3 protein. The sample gives some 800,000 distinct CDR3 sequences, about 20% of which show up once; roughly 10% is in the top ten. This material consisted of PBMCs from blood, taken more than 4 days after vaccination. These receptors were obtained from a middle-aged man who received an inactivated influenza vaccine. Both conserved end residues are part of each CDR3. Fields, in order: J gene, V gene, clone size, D gene, CDR3 DNA, CDR3 protein. The D gene is left open where the match is weak. Some rows have no size entry. The others give once, few or many, or a class for an expanded clone.

J gene: TRBJ2-5
V gene: TRBV27
clone size: .
D gene: .
CDR3 DNA: TGTGCCAGCAGTTTATTAGAGGGTTACGGGACCCAGTACTTC
CDR3 protein: CASSLLEGYGTQYF

J gene: TRBJ2-2
V gene: TRBV20-1
clone size: .
D gene: .
CDR3 DNA: TGCAGTGCCTCATTCGGAGGGAACACCGGGGAGCTGTTTTTT
CDR3 protein: CSASFGGNTGELFF

J gene: TRBJ2-7
V gene: TRBV10-3
clone size: .
D gene: .
CDR3 DNA: TGTGCCATCAGTGAAGGGGGGCCAGGAGAGCAGTACTTC
CDR3 protein: CAISEGGPGEQYF

J gene: TRBJ2-2
V gene: TRBV10-3
clone size: many
D gene: TRBD1
CDR3 DNA: TGTGCCATCAGCGGGACAGGGGATAACGGGGAGCTGTTTTTT
CDR3 protein: CAISGTGDNGELFF

J gene: TRBJ2-5
V gene: TRBV20-1
clone size: few
D gene: TRBD2
CDR3 DNA: TGCAGTGCTAGGACTAGCGGGGGTAGTGAGGAGACCCAGTACTTC
CDR3 protein: CSARTSGGSEETQYF

J gene: TRBJ2-3
V gene: TRBV11-2
clone size: many
D gene: TRBD2
CDR3 DNA: TGTGCCAGCAGCTTAGTAGTTACTAGCGGGAGGCTTACAGATACGCAGTATTTT
CDR3 protein: CASSLVVTSGRLTDTQYF

J gene: TRBJ2-7
V gene: TRBV7-2
clone size: few
D gene: .
CDR3 DNA: TGTGCCAGCAGCTTTGTAAACCGGGTCCAAGGCTATCAGCAGTACTTC
CDR3 protein: CASSFVNRVQGYQQYF

J gene: TRBJ1-1
V gene: TRBV7-9
clone size: .
D gene: TRBD1
CDR3 DNA: TGTGCCAGCAGCTCCTCAGGGGGCGGGGGAGGTACTGAAGCTTTCTTT
CDR3 protein: CASSSSGGGGGTEAFF

J gene: TRBJ2-1
V gene: TRBV7-6
clone size: .
D gene: TRBD2
CDR3 DNA: TGTGCCAGCAGCTTAGGCCTAGCGGGATCCCGGTGGTTCTTC
CDR3 protein: CASSLGLAGSRWFF

J gene: TRBJ2-7
V gene: TRBV7-9
clone size: few
D gene: .
CDR3 DNA: TGTGCCAGCAGCCCCCCTCCCATGGACCGCTACGAGCAGTACTTC
CDR3 protein: CASSPPPMDRYEQYF

J gene: TRBJ2-7
V gene: TRBV12-3/TRBV12-4
clone size: .
D gene: .
CDR3 DNA: TGTGCCAGCAGTTTTATTACGGGGGCCCTCTACGAGCAGTACTTC
CDR3 protein: CASSFITGALYEQYF

J gene: TRBJ2-5
V gene: TRBV4-2
clone size: few
D gene: TRBD1
CDR3 DNA: TGTGCCAGCAGCCAAGAACTAGGGGGCAGTGAGACCCAGTACTTC
CDR3 protein: CASSQELGGSETQYF

J gene: TRBJ2-1
V gene: TRBV7-9
clone size: .
D gene: TRBD1
CDR3 DNA: TGTGCCAGCAGTTATAGGGGACAGGGGGCATCTGAGCAGTTCTTC
CDR3 protein: CASSYRGQGASEQFF

J gene: TRBJ1-2
V gene: TRBV5-1
clone size: many
D gene: .
CDR3 DNA: TGCGCCAGCAGCCCAGGCAACCTACAAGGGGCGATTGACTATGGCTACACCTTC
CDR3 protein: CASSPGNLQGAIDYGYTF

J gene: TRBJ2-7
V gene: TRBV4-3
clone size: few
D gene: .
CDR3 DNA: TGCGCCAGCAGCCAAATGGCCAGAGACTCCTACGAGCAGTACTTC
CDR3 protein: CASSQMARDSYEQYF

J gene: TRBJ2-7
V gene: TRBV4-3
clone size: few
D gene: .
CDR3 DNA: TGCGCCAGCAGCCAGGGGGGGCGGGACGAGCAGTACTTC
CDR3 protein: CASSQGGRDEQYF

J gene: TRBJ2-3
V gene: TRBV5-1
clone size: .
D gene: .
CDR3 DNA: TGCGCCAGCAGCTTGGAGAGCGGGCGATCTAGCACAGATACGCAGTATTTT
CDR3 protein: CASSLESGRSSTDTQYF

J gene: TRBJ2-1
V gene: TRBV6-2/TRBV6-3
clone size: few
D gene: .
CDR3 DNA: TGTGCCAGCAGGGGTTTGAGGGAGACCTACAATGAGCAGTTCTTC
CDR3 protein: CASRGLRETYNEQFF

J gene: TRBJ2-4
V gene: TRBV6-1
clone size: .
D gene: .
CDR3 DNA: TGTGCCAGCAGTGATAAGTTTTATGTGGGGGGCCACCTCGGCATTCAGTACTTC
CDR3 protein: CASSDKFYVGGHLGIQYF

J gene: TRBJ2-1
V gene: TRBV4-1
clone size: .
D gene: .
CDR3 DNA: TGCGCCAGCAGCCAAGATCGCGGGACCGGAGAGCAGTTCTTC
CDR3 protein: CASSQDRGTGEQFF

J gene: TRBJ2-1
V gene: TRBV7-2
clone size: .
D gene: TRBD2
CDR3 DNA: TGTGCCAGCAGCTTACAGAGCGGGACCTCCTACAATGAGCAGTTCTTC
CDR3 protein: CASSLQSGTSYNEQFF

J gene: TRBJ2-1
V gene: TRBV7-9
clone size: .
D gene: .
CDR3 DNA: TGTGCCAGCAGCTTAGCAGGTGCGGGTAGTGAGCAGTTCTTC
CDR3 protein: CASSLAGAGSEQFF

J gene: TRBJ2-5
V gene: TRBV7-2
clone size: few
D gene: .
CDR3 DNA: TGTGCCAGCAGCTTAGCCGCTAGGGGCCGCGAGACCCAGTACTTC
CDR3 protein: CASSLAARGRETQYF

J gene: TRBJ2-2
V gene: TRBV6-2/TRBV6-3
clone size: few
D gene: .
CDR3 DNA: TGTGCCAGCAGTTACTCTCTATACAGAGACACCGGGGAGCTGTTTTTT
CDR3 protein: CASSYSLYRDTGELFF

J gene: TRBJ2-4
V gene: TRBV28
clone size: .
D gene: TRBD1
CDR3 DNA: TGTGCCAGCAGTTCCGTTGACAGGGGGCAAACCATTCAGTACTTC
CDR3 protein: CASSSVDRGQTIQYF

J gene: TRBJ2-5
V gene: TRBV12-3/TRBV12-4
clone size: few
D gene: .
CDR3 DNA: TGTGCCAGCACTTTATACGGGGGACTCCAAGAGACCCAGTACTTC
CDR3 protein: CASTLYGGLQETQYF

J gene: TRBJ1-4
V gene: TRBV5-5
clone size: .
D gene: .
CDR3 DNA: TGTGCCAGCAGCCGGGACCCGGCCACTGAAAAACTGTTTTTT
CDR3 protein: CASSRDPATEKLFF

J gene: TRBJ1-2
V gene: TRBV5-1
clone size: .
D gene: .
CDR3 DNA: TGCGCCAGCAGCCCCAATGACAACTATGGCTACACCTTC
CDR3 protein: CASSPNDNYGYTF

J gene: TRBJ2-3
V gene: TRBV5-1
clone size: .
D gene: TRBD1
CDR3 DNA: TGCGCCAGCAACTATCTCGGACAGGGGGCCACAGATACGCAGTATTTT
CDR3 protein: CASNYLGQGATDTQYF

J gene: TRBJ2-6
V gene: TRBV30
clone size: .
D gene: TRBD2
CDR3 DNA: TGTGCTTTGGGGGGGGTCGGGGACAACGTCCTGACTTTC
CDR3 protein: CALGGVGDNVLTF

J gene: TRBJ2-2
V gene: TRBV5-1
clone size: .
D gene: .
CDR3 DNA: TGCGCCAGCAGCTTCTACCACGGGACCTCGAACACCGGGGAGCTGTTTTTT
CDR3 protein: CASSFYHGTSNTGELFF

J gene: TRBJ1-4
V gene: TRBV29-1
clone size: .
D gene: .
CDR3 DNA: TGCAGCGTAATTATGGGTTCAACTAATGAAAAACTGTTTTTT
CDR3 protein: CSVIMGSTNEKLFF

J gene: TRBJ2-7
V gene: TRBV10-3
clone size: few
D gene: TRBD2
CDR3 DNA: TGTGCCATCAGTGGAACTAGCGGAGAGCAGTACTTC
CDR3 protein: CAISGTSGEQYF

J gene: TRBJ2-6
V gene: TRBV5-1
clone size: few
D gene: TRBD1
CDR3 DNA: TGCGCCAGCAGAATGACAGGGGTCAGCTCTGGGGCCAACGTCCTGACTTTC
CDR3 protein: CASRMTGVSSGANVLTF

J gene: TRBJ1-5
V gene: TRBV18
clone size: few
D gene: .
CDR3 DNA: TGTGCCAGCTCACCTCTGCAGGGCAATCAGCCCCAGCATTTT
CDR3 protein: CASSPLQGNQPQHF

J gene: TRBJ2-3
V gene: TRBV29-1
clone size: .
D gene: TRBD2
CDR3 DNA: TGCAGCTTGACTGACGGTCTAGCGGGGAACACAGATACGCAGTATTTT
CDR3 protein: CSLTDGLAGNTDTQYF

J gene: TRBJ2-7
V gene: TRBV19
clone size: many
D gene: TRBD2
CDR3 DNA: TGTGCCAGTAGAGAAAGGGCGGGAGCCCCCTACGAGCAGTACTTC
CDR3 protein: CASRERAGAPYEQYF

J gene: TRBJ2-7
V gene: TRBV4-1
clone size: .
D gene: .
CDR3 DNA: TGCGCCAGCAGCCAAGAGGCTCCCGGACTCTACGAGCAGTACTTC
CDR3 protein: CASSQEAPGLYEQYF

J gene: TRBJ2-1
V gene: TRBV5-5
clone size: .
D gene: .
CDR3 DNA: TGTGCCAGCAGCTTGGATCCGACTCCATCATATTACAATGAGCAGTTCTTC
CDR3 protein: CASSLDPTPSYYNEQFF

J gene: TRBJ2-1
V gene: TRBV20-1
clone size: .
D gene: TRBD2
CDR3 DNA: TGCAGTGCCCTGGGACTAGCGGATTTAAGCTCCTACAATGAGCAGTTCTTC
CDR3 protein: CSALGLADLSSYNEQFF

J gene: TRBJ1-1
V gene: TRBV30
clone size: .
D gene: .
CDR3 DNA: TGTGCCTGGAGTGGGGGTTTCACTGAAGCTTTCTTT
CDR3 protein: CAWSGGFTEAFF

J gene: TRBJ2-4
V gene: TRBV18
clone size: .
D gene: .
CDR3 DNA: TGTGCCAGCTCACCAGTTATGGGCCTAGTCAAAAACATTCAGTACTTC
CDR3 protein: CASSPVMGLVKNIQYF

J gene: TRBJ2-1
V gene: TRBV5-5
clone size: .
D gene: .
CDR3 DNA: TGTGCCAGCCTTAATACGGTTCAGGAGCAGTTCTTC
CDR3 protein: CASLNTVQEQFF

J gene: TRBJ2-2
V gene: TRBV2
clone size: few
D gene: .
CDR3 DNA: TGTGCCAGCACAGAGGCGTACCTCCTGAACACCGGGGAGCTGTTTTTT
CDR3 protein: CASTEAYLLNTGELFF

J gene: TRBJ2-7
V gene: TRBV4-3
clone size: many
D gene: .
CDR3 DNA: TGCGCCAGCAGCCAAGAGAGGGCCTACGAGCAGTACTTC
CDR3 protein: CASSQERAYEQYF

J gene: TRBJ2-3
V gene: TRBV5-1
clone size: few
D gene: TRBD1
CDR3 DNA: TGCGCCAGCAGCCTAGGACAGGGAACTAGCACAGATACGCAGTATTTT
CDR3 protein: CASSLGQGTSTDTQYF

J gene: TRBJ2-7
V gene: TRBV4-2
clone size: .
D gene: TRBD2
CDR3 DNA: TGTGCCAGCAGCCAAGATAAAAGGCTAACAGGAGTAGCGGGCTTCTACGAGCAGTACTTC
CDR3 protein: CASSQDKRLTGVAGFYEQYF

J gene: TRBJ2-1
V gene: TRBV20-1
clone size: .
D gene: .
CDR3 DNA: TGCAGTGCTAGGGGTCTAATATCGGGCAATGAGCAGTTCTTC
CDR3 protein: CSARGLISGNEQFF

J gene: TRBJ1-1
V gene: TRBV29-1
clone size: few
D gene: .
CDR3 DNA: TGCAGCGTTGAAGAGGGGACGGGGGCTTTCTTT
CDR3 protein: CSVEEGTGAFF

J gene: TRBJ1-1
V gene: TRBV4-2
clone size: .
D gene: .
CDR3 DNA: TGTGCCAGCAGCCGGGCCCGGGGAGGGGTTGTTGCTGAAGCTTTCTTT
CDR3 protein: CASSRARGGVVAEAFF

J gene: TRBJ2-5
V gene: TRBV4-2
clone size: .
D gene: TRBD2
CDR3 DNA: TGTGCCAGCAGCCAAGATATGGCGGGGGGCCGGTACTTC
CDR3 protein: CASSQDMAGGRYF

J gene: TRBJ2-5
V gene: TRBV7-8
clone size: many
D gene: .
CDR3 DNA: TGTGCCAGCAGCTCCCACGAGCGGGAGACCCAGTACTTC
CDR3 protein: CASSSHERETQYF